These T cell receptor beta chains were read from a single sample in a study of cytomegalovirus exposure and HLA in healthy donors. Produced via immunoSEQ multiplex PCR; TCRdb's table is partial and in-frame only. The sample gives about 150,000 clones, 88% of which show up once; around 3% is in the top ten. The sample consisted of PBMCs. Source of these receptors: a man aged 18 to 35 in good health and CMV-seronegative. Both conserved end residues are part of each CDR3. The order of the fields is CDR3 protein, CDR3 DNA, D gene, V gene, J gene, clone size. The D gene is left open where the match is weak. A clone size is listed for some rows: how often the clone was seen (once, few, many), or a class if it is expanded.

CDR3 protein: CASSQDLGGNYGYTF
CDR3 DNA: TGCGCCAGCAGCCAAGATCTAGGGGGTAACTATGGCTACACCTTC
D gene: NA
V gene: TRBV4-3
J gene: TRBJ1-2
clone size: NA

CDR3 protein: CASSLHHRDRGNEQFF
CDR3 DNA: TGCGCCAGCAGCCTCCACCACCGGGACAGGGGGAATGAGCAGTTCTTC
D gene: TRBD1
V gene: TRBV4-1
J gene: TRBJ2-1
clone size: NA

CDR3 protein: CASSLEGQGKEEQYF
CDR3 DNA: TGCGCCAGCAGCTTGGAGGGACAGGGGAAGGAGGAGCAGTACTTC
D gene: TRBD1
V gene: TRBV5-1
J gene: TRBJ2-7
clone size: few

CDR3 protein: CATSREGASGAFETQYF
CDR3 DNA: TGTGCCACCAGCAGAGAGGGAGCCAGCGGGGCATTCGAGACCCAGTACTTC
D gene: TRBD2
V gene: TRBV15
J gene: TRBJ2-5
clone size: NA

CDR3 protein: CASILLVGGQPQHF
CDR3 DNA: TGTGCCAGCATCCTCCTCGTCGGGGGGCAGCCCCAGCATTTT
D gene: NA
V gene: TRBV28
J gene: TRBJ1-5
clone size: NA

CDR3 protein: CASSASAGTYNEQFF
CDR3 DNA: TGCGCCAGCAGCGCCTCTGCGGGCACCTACAATGAGCAGTTCTTC
D gene: NA
V gene: TRBV10-2
J gene: TRBJ2-1
clone size: few

CDR3 protein: CASSQATGGNEKLFF
CDR3 DNA: TGCGCCAGCAGCCAGGCGACAGGGGGCAATGAAAAACTGTTTTTT
D gene: TRBD1
V gene: TRBV4-1
J gene: TRBJ1-4
clone size: NA

CDR3 protein: CASSLERTGRWGYTF
CDR3 DNA: TGTGCCAGCAGCTTAGAGCGGACAGGGCGATGGGGCTACACCTTC
D gene: TRBD1
V gene: TRBV7-2
J gene: TRBJ1-2
clone size: NA

CDR3 protein: CASSLIRGGGTEAFF
CDR3 DNA: TGTGCCAGCAGCCTAATTCGGGGGGGAGGGACTGAAGCTTTCTTT
D gene: NA
V gene: TRBV28
J gene: TRBJ1-1
clone size: NA

CDR3 protein: CASTHIRLAGGNEQFF
CDR3 DNA: TGTGCCAGCACCCATATTAGGCTAGCGGGCGGGAATGAGCAGTTCTTC
D gene: TRBD2
V gene: TRBV28
J gene: TRBJ2-1
clone size: NA

CDR3 protein: CASSLGTGANSPLHF
CDR3 DNA: TGTGCCAGCAGCTTAGGAACAGGGGCGAATTCACCCCTCCACTTT
D gene: TRBD1
V gene: TRBV7-2
J gene: TRBJ1-6
clone size: NA

CDR3 protein: CSVGRLAGRGRRTDTQYF
CDR3 DNA: TGCAGCGTTGGCCGACTAGCGGGAAGGGGAAGGAGAACAGATACGCAGTATTTT
D gene: TRBD2
V gene: TRBV29-1
J gene: TRBJ2-3
clone size: NA

CDR3 protein: CASSLAIAGRNNEQFF
CDR3 DNA: TGTGCCAGCAGCTTGGCAATAGCGGGTAGGAACAATGAGCAGTTCTTC
D gene: TRBD2
V gene: TRBV5-6
J gene: TRBJ2-1
clone size: NA

CDR3 protein: CASSLSYRGSNQPQHF
CDR3 DNA: TGTGCCAGCAGTCTCTCTTACAGGGGGAGCAATCAGCCCCAGCATTTT
D gene: TRBD1
V gene: TRBV27
J gene: TRBJ1-5
clone size: NA

CDR3 protein: CAGLGNYGYTF
CDR3 DNA: TGTGCCGGCCTAGGTAACTATGGCTACACCTTC
D gene: NA
V gene: TRBV28
J gene: TRBJ1-2
clone size: NA

CDR3 protein: CASSRMTDNTEAFF
CDR3 DNA: TGTGCCAGCAGCCGAATGACAGACAACACTGAAGCTTTCTTT
D gene: NA
V gene: TRBV5-6
J gene: TRBJ1-1
clone size: NA

CDR3 protein: CASSLKGAGTDTQYF
CDR3 DNA: TGTGCCAGCAGCTTAAAGGGGGCCGGGACAGATACGCAGTATTTT
D gene: TRBD1
V gene: TRBV7-2
J gene: TRBJ2-3
clone size: NA

CDR3 protein: CASSRTDGEAFF
CDR3 DNA: TGTGCCAGCAGTAGGACAGACGGGGAAGCTTTCTTT
D gene: NA
V gene: TRBV6-5
J gene: TRBJ1-1
clone size: NA

CDR3 protein: CATSRGQGTLTDTQYF
CDR3 DNA: TGTGCCACCAGCAGAGGACAGGGGACCCTCACAGATACGCAGTATTTT
D gene: TRBD1
V gene: TRBV15
J gene: TRBJ2-3
clone size: NA

CDR3 protein: CATDSRPGANYGYTF
CDR3 DNA: TGTGCCACAGATAGTCGGCCAGGGGCTAACTATGGCTACACCTTC
D gene: NA
V gene: TRBV5-5
J gene: TRBJ1-2
clone size: NA

CDR3 protein: CASSRTGGAGNQPQHF
CDR3 DNA: TGTGCCAGCAGTCGGACAGGGGGCGCGGGCAATCAGCCCCAGCATTTT
D gene: TRBD1
V gene: TRBV7-6
J gene: TRBJ1-5
clone size: NA

CDR3 protein: CSGRTDNEMFF
CDR3 DNA: TGCAGCGGGCGGACGGACAATGAAATGTTTTTT
D gene: NA
V gene: TRBV29-1
J gene: TRBJ1-4
clone size: NA

CDR3 protein: CASSLEPGNQPQHF
CDR3 DNA: TGTGCCAGCAGCTTAGAACCGGGTAATCAGCCCCAGCATTTT
D gene: NA
V gene: TRBV7-2
J gene: TRBJ1-5
clone size: NA

CDR3 protein: CASSPTAAPNSGNTIYF
CDR3 DNA: TGTGCCAGCTCACCAACCGCGGCACCCAACTCTGGAAACACCATATATTTT
D gene: NA
V gene: TRBV18
J gene: TRBJ1-3
clone size: NA

CDR3 protein: CASKTGQGYGYTF
CDR3 DNA: TGTGCCAGCAAGACAGGTCAAGGCTATGGCTACACCTTC
D gene: NA
V gene: TRBV6-1
J gene: TRBJ1-2
clone size: NA

CDR3 protein: CASSQDQSRNEQFF
CDR3 DNA: TGTGCCAGCAGCCAAGATCAATCTCGGAATGAGCAGTTCTTC
D gene: NA
V gene: TRBV4-2
J gene: TRBJ2-1
clone size: NA

CDR3 protein: CASSYSTGGTEAFF
CDR3 DNA: TGTGCCAGCAGTTACTCGACAGGGGGAACTGAAGCTTTCTTT
D gene: TRBD1
V gene: TRBV6-5
J gene: TRBJ1-1
clone size: NA

CDR3 protein: CASSSSGGRTGELFF
CDR3 DNA: TGTGCCAGCAGCTCTTCAGGGGGCCGGACCGGGGAGCTGTTTTTT
D gene: TRBD1
V gene: TRBV7-9
J gene: TRBJ2-2
clone size: NA

CDR3 protein: CASSPRGVGTGELFF
CDR3 DNA: TGCGCCAGCAGCCCGCGGGGAGTCGGCACCGGGGAGCTGTTTTTT
D gene: NA
V gene: TRBV5-1
J gene: TRBJ2-2
clone size: NA

CDR3 protein: CASSSKTVPDTQYF
CDR3 DNA: TGCGCCAGCAGCTCTAAGACAGTCCCAGATACGCAGTATTTT
D gene: NA
V gene: TRBV5-1
J gene: TRBJ2-3
clone size: NA

CDR3 protein: CASSVELAGAYEQYF
CDR3 DNA: TGTGCCAGCAGCGTAGAACTAGCGGGAGCCTACGAGCAGTACTTC
D gene: TRBD2
V gene: TRBV9
J gene: TRBJ2-7
clone size: NA

CDR3 protein: CASSSPLLAGGSTDTQYF
CDR3 DNA: TGTGCCAGCAGTTCCCCATTACTAGCGGGGGGTAGCACAGATACGCAGTATTTT
D gene: TRBD2
V gene: TRBV27
J gene: TRBJ2-3
clone size: once

CDR3 protein: CSVAFQGRGTEAFF
CDR3 DNA: TGCAGCGTTGCCTTCCAGGGGAGAGGCACTGAAGCTTTCTTT
D gene: NA
V gene: TRBV29-1
J gene: TRBJ1-1
clone size: NA

CDR3 protein: CASRETGFNYGYTF
CDR3 DNA: TGTGCCAGCAGGGAGACAGGGTTCAACTATGGCTACACCTTC
D gene: TRBD1
V gene: TRBV2
J gene: TRBJ1-2
clone size: once

CDR3 protein: CASSNRRVPDTQYF
CDR3 DNA: TGTGCCAGCTCAAATCGCAGGGTGCCAGATACGCAGTATTTT
D gene: NA
V gene: TRBV28
J gene: TRBJ2-3
clone size: NA

CDR3 protein: CASSFATGELQETQYF
CDR3 DNA: TGCGCCAGCAGCTTCGCGACAGGAGAACTACAAGAGACCCAGTACTTC
D gene: NA
V gene: TRBV5-1
J gene: TRBJ2-5
clone size: NA

CDR3 protein: CASSLFAGGLSGANVLTF
CDR3 DNA: TGTGCCAGCAGCTTATTCGCAGGGGGATTATCTGGGGCCAACGTCCTGACTTTC
D gene: TRBD1
V gene: TRBV7-2
J gene: TRBJ2-6
clone size: NA

CDR3 protein: CASSVETLLNTDTQYF
CDR3 DNA: TGTGCCAGCAGTGTGGAGACCCTATTAAACACAGATACGCAGTATTTT
D gene: NA
V gene: TRBV2
J gene: TRBJ2-3
clone size: NA

CDR3 protein: CASSQDRQGAGTEAFF
CDR3 DNA: TGCGCCAGCAGCCAAGATAGGCAGGGGGCAGGCACTGAAGCTTTCTTT
D gene: TRBD1
V gene: TRBV4-1
J gene: TRBJ1-1
clone size: NA

CDR3 protein: CASSQVARQGSAEAFF
CDR3 DNA: TGCGCCAGCAGCCAAGTGGCTAGACAGGGTTCGGCTGAAGCTTTCTTT
D gene: TRBD1
V gene: TRBV4-1
J gene: TRBJ1-1
clone size: NA

CDR3 protein: CASSVRGWETQYF
CDR3 DNA: TGTGCCAGCAGCGTAAGGGGGTGGGAGACCCAGTACTTC
D gene: NA
V gene: TRBV6-5
J gene: TRBJ2-5
clone size: NA

CDR3 protein: CASSPGRRDTQYF
CDR3 DNA: TGTGCCAGCTCACCAGGGAGAAGGGATACGCAGTATTTT
D gene: NA
V gene: TRBV18
J gene: TRBJ2-3
clone size: NA

CDR3 protein: CASSLGQGAYYGYTF
CDR3 DNA: TGTGCCAGCAGTTTGGGGCAGGGGGCGTACTATGGCTACACCTTC
D gene: TRBD1
V gene: TRBV28
J gene: TRBJ1-2
clone size: NA

CDR3 protein: CASNPGTEILNTEAFF
CDR3 DNA: TGTGCCAGCAACCCCGGGACAGAAATTTTGAACACTGAAGCTTTCTTT
D gene: TRBD1
V gene: TRBV7-8
J gene: TRBJ1-1
clone size: NA

CDR3 protein: CASSSLQGNYGYTF
CDR3 DNA: TGTGCCAGCAGCTCTTTACAGGGGAACTATGGCTACACCTTC
D gene: TRBD1
V gene: TRBV7-9
J gene: TRBJ1-2
clone size: NA